The 28 T cell receptor beta chains below were found in one sample sequenced in a study of blood T cell repertoires in COVID-19 (dated by TCRdb to 2018 to 2021). The method was the immunoSEQ multiplex PCR assay. TCRdb holds this immuneACCESS table with in-frame rearrangements only. Some clones are missing; in checked studies, unresolved V genes explain under half, and the rest has no known cause. The sample table lists some 46,000 clones, roughly 87% of them with a count of one. The top ten clonotypes cover around 7.4% of the sample. Sequencing used peripheral blood. The receptors originated from a man aged 55 to 70 with active COVID-19.

Here the CDR3 reads CASSSRDFYYEQYF. The CDR3, as DNA: TGTGCCAGCAGCTCCCGGGACTTTTACTACGAGCAGTACTTC. The chain joins TRBV9 to TRBJ2-7; TRBD2 might be the D (6 bases). V shed 4 bases and J shed 3 bases, with 14 bases lying between them. Germline CDR1 is SGDLS and CDR2 is YYNGEE. The CDR3 length is 14 residues.

The rearrangement links TRBV11-2 to TRBJ2-7; 11 bases align to TRBD2. Per the germline V gene, CDR1 is SGHAT and CDR2 is FQNNGV. The V gene end was trimmed by 4 bases and the J gene end by 5 bases; junction bases not matched to a gene: 16. The CDR3 consists of 18 residues. CDR3 sequence (DNA): TGTGCCAGCAGCTCGTGGCAGTCTCTAGCGGGAGGACTGGACGAGCAGTACTTC. This codes for CASSSWQSLAGGLDEQYF.

This rearrangement joins TRBV7-2 to TRBJ2-1; D unresolved. This CDR3 has 16 residues. Trimming stripped 2 bases from V and 0 bases from J, with 11 bases between. The germline V gene has CDR1 SGHTA and CDR2 FQGNSA. The chain's CDR3 is CASSLSAVSSYNEQFF. The CDR3 DNA follows: TGTGCCAGCAGCTTAAGTGCGGTTAGCTCCTACAATGAGCAGTTCTTC.

V usage is TRBV5-4 and J usage is TRBJ2-7; 12 bases agree with TRBD2. The CDR3 covers 17 residues. V lost 3 bases to trimming and J lost 2 bases; unmatched junction nucleotides: 9. Germline values: CDR1 SGHNT, CDR2 YYREEE (reference sequence). Here the CDR3 DNA reads TGTGCCAGCAGCTGGTACTCTGGACTAGCGGGAACCTACGAGCAGTACTTC. This encodes CASSWYSGLAGTYEQYF.

This chain connects TRBV24-1 to TRBJ1-6, with 7 positions matching TRBD1. Germline V CDR1 and CDR2: KGHDR, SFDVKD. The trim removed 7 bases at V and 7 bases at J, leaving 6 bases unmatched. This CDR3 region has 14 residues. DNA of the CDR3: TGTGCCACCAGGTCCTGGGACAGCAATTCACCCCTCCACTTT. The encoded protein is CATRSWDSNSPLHF.

The V and J genes are TRBV6-2 or TRBV6-3 and TRBJ2-7; tentatively, D is TRBD2 (5 bases). Trimming cost V 3 bases and J 7 bases, with 13 bases left between them. The CDR3 runs 13 residues. Per the germline V gene, CDR1 is MNHEY and CDR2 is SVGEGT. This chain's CDR3 is CASSYRSSWEQYF. DNA of the CDR3: TGTGCCAGCAGTTATCGGTCTAGCTGGGAGCAGTACTTC.

V gene TRBV3-1 (or the pseudogene TRBV3-2) combines with J gene TRBJ2-5; 8 positions agree with TRBD2. In germline, CDR1 is LGHDT, CDR2 YNNKEL (reference sequence). This CDR3 spans 15 amino acids. Trimming removed 1 base from V and 5 bases from J; junction bases left unmatched: 6. CDR3 residues: CASSQGSGSGETQYF. DNA for the CDR3: TGTGCCAGCAGCCAAGGGAGCGGGAGCGGTGAGACCCAGTACTTC.

This clone is medium-sized (0.01 to 0.1%) in the sample. The chain links TRBV5-4 to TRBJ1-3, with D perhaps matching TRBD1 (5 bases). Germline-derived CDR1 and CDR2 are SGHNT and YYREEE (reference sequence). Trimming removed 1 base at V and 4 bases at J, with 9 bases between. The CDR3 runs 14 residues. CDR3 in DNA: TGTGCCAGCAGCTTGCAGGGATCCGGAAACACCATATATTTT. This sequence encodes CASSLQGSGNTIYF.

In nucleotides, the CDR3 is TGCAGTGCTTGGGAGGCAGAAGCTTTCTTT. This translates into CSAWEAEAFF. The chain couples TRBV20-1 to TRBJ1-1; D is unclear. Germline lookup yields CDR1 DFQATT and CDR2 SNEGSKA (reference sequence). This CDR3 contains 10 residues. V lost 5 bases and J lost 8, with 9 bases in between.

The gene calls are TRBV28 and TRBJ2-7; no clear D gene. Germline loops: CDR1 MDHEN, CDR2 SYDVKM. Between the trimmed V and J ends, which lost 8 bases and 1 base, there was a span of 15 bases. The CDR3 loop spans 14 amino acids. CDR3 in amino acids: CASGSGFPSYEQYF. In DNA, the CDR3 is TGTGCCAGCGGCTCCGGGTTTCCTTCCTACGAGCAGTACTTC. The full variable domain, completed using reference TRBV28 and TRBJ2-7, is DVKVTQSSRYLVKRTGEKVFLECVQDMDHENMFWYRQDPGLGLRLIYFSYDVKMKEKGDIPEGYSVSREKKERFSLILESASTNQTSMYLCASGSGFPSYEQYFGPGTRLTVT.

The rearrangement uses TRBV5-1 and TRBJ2-5; 10 nucleotides agree with TRBD2. V gave up 5 bases and J gave up 1 base; unmatched junction bases: 5. The CDR3 totals 15 residues. The germline CDR1 and CDR2 sequences are SGHRS and YFSETQ. The CDR3 loop reads CASRVAGGSQETQYF. CDR3 sequence (DNA): TGCGCCAGCAGGGTAGCGGGGGGATCCCAAGAGACCCAGTACTTC.

This clone showed up just a few times. This chain uses TRBV15 with TRBJ2-3, with 7 bases identical to TRBD2. The CDR3 consists of 15 residues. Trimming cost V 1 base and J 5 bases; bases outside gene matches: 6. Germline CDR1 reads LNHNV; CDR2 reads YYDKDF (reference sequence). The CDR3 DNA is TGTGCCACCAGCAGAGCGGCGGGAGAGGTAGATACGCAGTATTTT. Its translation: CATSRAAGEVDTQYF. Full variable domain (rest looked up from reference TRBV15 and TRBJ2-3): DAMVIQNPRYQVTQFGKPVTLSCSQTLNHNVMYWYQQKSSQAPKLLFHYYDKDFNNEADTPDNFQSRRPNTSFCFLDIRSPGLGDTAMYLCATSRAAGEVDTQYFGPGTRLTVL.

This chain links TRBV7-9 with TRBJ2-7; 10 nucleotides agree with TRBD2. The V segment lost 8 bases and the J segment 4 bases; nucleotides outside the gene matches: 5. Germline CDR1 SEHNR, CDR2 FQNEAQ (reference sequence). CDR3 length: 13 amino acids. CDR3 region: CASAPSGGYEQYF. CDR3 DNA sequence: TGTGCCAGCGCACCTAGCGGGGGTTACGAGCAGTACTTC.

The rearrangement uses TRBV7-8 and TRBJ1-4, with D uncertain. Between the trimmed V and J ends, which lost 3 bases and 8 bases, there was a span of 4 bases. Germline CDR1 is SGHVS and CDR2 is FQNEAQ. The CDR3 is 11 amino acids. The CDR3 nucleotides are TGTGCCAGCAGCTTCGGGGAAAAACTGTTTTTT. Amino acids: CASSFGEKLFF.

The chain is built from TRBV5-1 and TRBJ2-2, with TRBD2 matching 7 bases. Germline CDR1 and CDR2: SGHRS and YFSETQ. J lost 4 bases, V lost 1 base, and 7 bases had no gene match. The CDR3 loop spans 16 amino acids. CDR3: CASSLRASGGTGELFF. CDR3 coding DNA: TGCGCCAGCAGCTTGAGGGCTAGCGGTGGCACCGGGGAGCTGTTTTTT.

The genes are TRBV2 and TRBJ1-5; 7 bases are shared with TRBD1. The CDR3 loop spans 15 amino acids. Germline V gives CDR1 SNHLY, CDR2 FYNNEI. Germline trimming cut 4 bases from V and 4 bases from J; bases unmatched to any gene: 7. The CDR3 sequence: CASSGPQGVNQPQHF. The CDR3 DNA reads TGTGCCAGCAGTGGACCCCAGGGGGTAAATCAGCCCCAGCATTTT. Variable domain in full (rest from reference TRBV2 and TRBJ1-5): EPEVTQTPSHQVTQMGQEVILRCVPISNHLYFYWYRQILGQKVEFLVSFYNNEISEKSEIFDDQFSVERPDGSNFTLKIRSTKLEDSAMYFCASSGPQGVNQPQHFGDGTRLSIL.

The rearrangement joins TRBV7-2 to TRBJ2-7, with D perhaps TRBD2 (7 bases). Trimming took off 3 bases at V and 3 bases at J, with 15 bases between the two ends. CDR3 length: 15 amino acids. In germline, CDR1 is SGHTA, CDR2 FQGNSA. DNA of the CDR3: TGTGCCAGCAGCTTCGCGGGGGCACTCTACTACGAGCAGTACTTC. This gives the protein CASSFAGALYYEQYF.

The CDR3 DNA sequence: TGTGCCAGCAGCCAAGGGAGGAAGTCCGGGGGGCGGAGAGAGACCCAGTACTTC. It yields the protein CASSQGRKSGGRRETQYF. The V call is TRBV3-1 (or the pseudogene TRBV3-2), the J call TRBJ2-5, with a weak D call TRBD2 (7 bases). The CDR3 spans 18 residues. CDR1 LGHDT and CDR2 YNNKEL come from the germline V gene (reference sequence). The V end was cut by 1 base, the J end by 4 bases, with 22 bases between.

The CDR3 loop is CSVLNWEATEAFF. The CDR3 nucleotides are TGCAGCGTCCTGAACTGGGAGGCCACTGAAGCTTTCTTT. The V gene is TRBV29-1, the J gene TRBJ1-1; the D is unclear. Between the trimmed V and J ends, which lost 6 bases and 4 bases, there was a span of 15 bases. CDR1 is SQVTM, CDR2 ANQGSEA, per germline. The CDR3 is made up of 13 amino acids.

The chain is built from TRBV6-2 or TRBV6-3 and TRBJ2-7; TRBD1 matches 8 bases. The germline gives CDR1 MNHEY, CDR2 SVGEGT. There are 18 residues in the CDR3. The V gene end was trimmed by 2 bases and the J gene end by 2 bases; junction bases not matched to a gene: 14. The CDR3 sequence is CASSYTGRGLIVTYEQYF. The CDR3 coding sequence is TGTGCCAGCAGTTACACTGGCAGGGGGCTAATAGTCACCTACGAGCAGTACTTC.

A single count supports this clone. CDR3 loop: CASSGLAGTWAQYF. CDR3 coding DNA: TGTGCCAGCAGTGGACTAGCGGGGACTTGGGCCCAGTACTTC. The genes are TRBV6-6 and TRBJ2-5, with 12 bases aligning to TRBD2. Looked up from germline, CDR1 is MNHNY and CDR2 is SVGAGI (reference sequence). J lost 9 bases, V lost 5 bases, and 7 bases had no gene match. The CDR3 is 14 amino acids.

This sequence joins TRBV3-1 (or the pseudogene TRBV3-2) and TRBJ2-3; tentative D call: TRBD1 (6 bases). This CDR3 spans 16 amino acids. The V and J ends lost 4 bases and 6 bases respectively, with 20 bases between them. Germline V gene sequence: CDR1 LGHDT, CDR2 YNNKEL (reference sequence). CDR3 sequence (DNA): TGTGCCAGCAGCCCCCGGCAGGGGAGACCACAGGATACGCAGTATTTT. The encoded protein is CASSPRQGRPQDTQYF.

V usage is TRBV28 and J usage is TRBJ1-6; the D gene is possibly TRBD1 (6 bases). This CDR3 region has 12 residues. Germline CDR1 is MDHEN and CDR2 is SYDVKM. Trimming shortened V by 7 bases and J by 10 bases, and 11 bases separated the two germline ends. The CDR3 loop reads CASTAGESPLHF. CDR3 sequence (DNA): TGTGCCAGCACCGCAGGGGAATCACCCCTCCACTTT. Using reference TRBV28 and TRBJ1-6 for the parts outside the CDR3, the full variable domain is DVKVTQSSRYLVKRTGEKVFLECVQDMDHENMFWYRQDPGLGLRLIYFSYDVKMKEKGDIPEGYSVSREKKERFSLILESASTNQTSMYLCASTAGESPLHFGNGTRLTVT.

J is TRBJ1-5 and V is TRBV6-5, with D perhaps TRBD1 (6 bases). The CDR3 runs to 15 residues. The germline V gene encodes CDR1 MNHEY and CDR2 SVGAGI. Between the trimmed V and J ends, which lost 2 bases and 0 bases, there was a span of 8 bases. This CDR3 is CASSYRQDSNQPQHF. The CDR3 DNA sequence: TGTGCCAGCAGTTACCGACAGGATAGCAATCAGCCCCAGCATTTT.

The J gene is TRBJ2-7, the V gene TRBV2; 7 bases fit TRBD2. CDR1 and CDR2 from the germline V gene are SNHLY and FYNNEI. The CDR3 runs to 14 residues. J gave up 5 bases and V 5 bases, and 9 bases lay outside the gene matches. The CDR3 spells CASSQELATHEQYF. In DNA form, the CDR3 reads TGTGCCAGCAGTCAGGAACTAGCGACCCACGAGCAGTACTTC.

The rearrangement uses TRBV10-3 and TRBJ1-1; 12 nucleotides agree with TRBD1. CDR1 and CDR2 from the germline V gene are ENHRY and SYGVKD. J lost 1 base, V lost 8 bases, and 5 bases had no gene match. The CDR3 totals 15 residues. This CDR3 is CAIGTGGAGNTEAFF. The CDR3 region has the DNA TGTGCCATCGGGACAGGGGGCGCGGGGAACACTGAAGCTTTCTTT.

The V and J genes are TRBV5-8 and TRBJ2-7, with D tentatively TRBD1 (6 bases). The CDR3 contains 13 residues. Between the trimmed V and J ends, which lost 7 bases and 0 bases, there was a span of 11 bases. The germline gives CDR1 SGHTS, CDR2 YDEGEE. CDR3 DNA sequence: TGTGCCAGCGTCCAGGGGAGCTCCTACGAGCAGTACTTC. Amino acids: CASVQGSSYEQYF.

The chain employs TRBV14 and TRBJ2-7; D might be TRBD2 (5 bases). Per the germline V gene, CDR1 is SGHDN and CDR2 is FVKESK. V lost 1 base and J lost 3, with 13 bases in between. This CDR3 region has 15 residues. CDR3 protein: CASSQAFTGGYEQYF. CDR3 nucleotides: TGTGCCAGCAGCCAAGCCTTCACTGGAGGCTACGAGCAGTACTTC. Together with reference TRBV14 and TRBJ2-7, the CDR3 gives the full variable domain: EAGVTQFPSHSVIEKGQTVTLRCDPISGHDNLYWYRRVMGKEIKFLLHFVKESKQDESGMPNNRFLAERTGGTYSTLKVQPAELEDSGVYFCASSQAFTGGYEQYFGPGTRLTVT.